Presented here are 7 T cell receptor beta chains from one specimen sequenced in a study of glioma-infiltrating T cells after dendritic cell vaccination. Measured with immunoSEQ multiplex PCR; TCRdb has only the in-frame clones, and not every one. The sample carries fewer than 100,000 clones, just over 85% recorded once. Source: blood, taken before dendritic cell vaccination. The receptor set was obtained from a human donor with glioblastoma.

The chain has TRBV29-1 and TRBJ1-2; TRBD1 agrees at 9 bases. Unmatched junction bases numbered 10, after V lost 0 bases and J lost 5 bases. The germline CDR1 and CDR2 sequences are SQVTM and ANQGSEA. The CDR3 totals 16 residues. The CDR3 spells CSVEDFAGQGRYGYTF. DNA of the CDR3: TGCAGCGTTGAAGATTTCGCGGGACAGGGACGGTATGGCTACACCTTC.

This chain uses TRBV13 with TRBJ2-1, with TRBD2 matching over 13 bases. The CDR3 contains 19 residues. V was pared by 6 bases and J by 6 bases, with 17 bases of the junction left unmatched. Germline assignment: CDR1 PRHDT and CDR2 FYEKMQ (reference sequence). CDR3: CASSLRLAGGNTRVNEQFF. DNA of the CDR3: TGTGCCAGCAGTCTTAGACTAGCGGGGGGTAATACAAGAGTCAATGAGCAGTTCTTC.

V usage is TRBV19 and J usage is TRBJ1-1; D is undetermined. Germline loops: CDR1 LNHDA, CDR2 SQIVND (reference sequence). V shed 7 bases and J shed 5 bases, with 20 bases lying between them. The CDR3 totals 15 residues. The CDR3: CASTTLGRVSTEAFF. CDR3 sequence (DNA): TGTGCCAGTACCACGTTAGGTCGGGTTTCGACTGAAGCTTTCTTT.

The rearrangement uses TRBV7-8 and TRBJ2-3; D is uncertain. V shed 1 base and J shed 1 base, with 6 bases lying between them. In germline, CDR1 is SGHVS, CDR2 FQNEAQ. The CDR3 runs 14 residues. CDR3 sequence: CASSLDRGTDTQYF. Written as DNA, the CDR3 is TGTGCCAGCAGCTTAGATCGCGGCACAGATACGCAGTATTTT.

The J gene is TRBJ1-1, the V gene TRBV15; 9 nucleotides align to TRBD1. The CDR3 has 15 residues. From germline, CDR1 is LNHNV and CDR2 YYDKDF (reference sequence). V gave up 1 base and J gave up 4 bases; unmatched junction bases: 4. CDR3 nucleotide sequence: TGTGCCACCAGCAGAGTGACAGGGGGAGGCACTGAAGCTTTCTTT. Amino acids: CATSRVTGGGTEAFF.

The V call is TRBV27, the J call TRBJ2-1; 15 positions agree with TRBD2. CDR3 length: 17 residues. Trimming took 2 bases from V and 5 from J; bases not matched to a gene: 4. Germline V gene data show CDR1 as MNHEY and CDR2 as SMNVEV (reference sequence). The CDR3 loop is CASSLGLAGGVNNEQFF. The CDR3 DNA reads as TGTGCCAGCAGTTTAGGACTAGCGGGGGGGGTTAACAATGAGCAGTTCTTC.

The V and J genes are TRBV7-2 and TRBJ2-4, with D perhaps TRBD1 (6 bases). CDR1 and CDR2 from the germline V gene are SGHTA and FQGNSA. Trimming took 3 bases from V and 2 from J, leaving 14 bases between them. The CDR3 consists of 16 residues. The CDR3 loop reads CASSLMAGAPKNIQYF. CDR3 nucleotide sequence: TGTGCCAGCAGCTTGATGGCAGGGGCTCCCAAAAACATTCAGTACTTC.